This T cell receptor (beta chain) was recorded in a study of T cell clonotyping in hematopoietic cell transplantation (dated by TCRdb to the early 2020s). Some background on the complete study: A total of 110 to 150 blood samples were collected in the study from approximately 34 consecutive transplant recipients and their related donors. Recruitment of patients ran from 2015 to early 2017, and follow-up continued until late 2020 or until death.

In the case of this clone: Its antigen is not yet known. Nothing much larger sits one base from this clone, and base qualities are not available.

Read against the paper, the sample's time point label means: 30 days after allo-HCT. Blood from recipients was drawn roughly 28 days before transplant, then again at days 30, 100 and 180 after transplant. Nuclei Lysis Solution was used to extract genomic DNA from fresh or cryopreserved unfractionated peripheral blood mononuclear cells. With the immunoSEQ assay, which is a bias-controlled multiplex PCR relying on V- and J-specific primers, TCR beta CDR3 regions were amplified from genomic DNA. In a second PCR step, the CDR3 amplicons were tagged with a proprietary barcode plus Illumina adapter sequences. CDR3 libraries were sequenced on an Illumina MiSeq instrument. The paper's data handling went like this. Export and quality control were performed with immunoSEQ Analyzer 3.0, and downstream analyses were performed with R Bioconductor and Immunarch. Only productive rearrangements in the normalized downsampled data set were used to calculate repertoire metrics. Pathologically expanded clonotypes were defined as those larger than 5 templates in the normalized cohort. Repertoire diversity was measured with the Inverse Simpson Index. The non-normalized data set was used for CMV-specificity analyses so that all clonotypes could be captured. The immuneACCESS repertoire file appears here via TCRdb, limited to in-frame rearrangements. These files lack a portion of the clones; in checked studies, under half of the deficit traces to unresolved V genes, and the cause of the others is not known. V, J and clone size are taken as reported in that table, and D and trimming were inferred from the DNA itself. The sample records more than 6,000 clones, roughly a third of which are singletons. The ten largest account for around 20% of the sample.

The paper's findings and limits, for the study overall: Inverse Simpson Index values from donors and from recipients before transplant predicted broader TCR repertoire diversity after transplant. Recipient repertoires showed only a small fraction of overlap with donor repertoires, and over 95% appeared de novo at the given depth. The sample size was limited, and CD4 and CD8 repertoire contributions could not be separated because cells were not sorted. After transplant, TCR diversity in recipients dropped, and pathologically expanded clonotypes increased progressively from day 30 to day 180.

The germline V gene (reference sequence) yields SGHNT for CDR1 and YYREEE for CDR2. V is pruned by 4 bases and J by 0 bases, leaving 6 bases of the junction without a gene match. The CDR3 has 15 amino acids, counting the end cysteine and phenylalanine. Left in the record is the CDR3 DNA by itself, 45 bases read in frame from the first base. The clonotype comes from a female patient in her 60s who had an allogeneic stem cell transplant, so the T cells may come from the graft donor. Some clones in this sample may be carry-over from other donors' samples. Here the chain combines TRBV5-4 and TRBJ2-7, and TRBD1 aligns with 8 junction nucleotides. This specimen was peripheral blood mononuclear cells, taken 30 days after allogeneic stem cell transplant. The DNA sequence is given as TGTGCCAGCAGCCTGGGCAGGGGGCGCTCCTACGAGCAGTACTTC. Its protein product is CASSLGRGRSYEQYF.